The T cell receptor (beta chain) described here comes from a study of beta chain features in type 1 diabetes. Turning to the study itself: What patients shared with healthy donors was a similar profile of age, gender and cell yields.

Purity of each sorted population was above 95%. cDNA synthesis used the whole RNA isolate, giving expressed TCRB sequences. TCRdb keeps only in-frame clones here, not all; method: immunoSEQ multiplex PCR. In the table there are under 550,000 clones, roughly 10% of which are singletons. The CDR3 covers 13 residues. The germline V gene encodes CDR1 MNHEY and CDR2 SVGAGI. V trimming: 6 bases; J trimming: 3 bases; junction bases outside the gene matches: 5. Source material: naive CD4+ T cells from blood. The chain uses TRBV6-5 and TRBJ2-7, with 7 bases identical to TRBD1. This TCR derives from a woman aged 18-35 years in good health. In DNA form, the CDR3 reads TGTGCCAGCAGCCAGGGACAGAACTACGAGCAGTACTTC. Residues: CASSQGQNYEQYF.